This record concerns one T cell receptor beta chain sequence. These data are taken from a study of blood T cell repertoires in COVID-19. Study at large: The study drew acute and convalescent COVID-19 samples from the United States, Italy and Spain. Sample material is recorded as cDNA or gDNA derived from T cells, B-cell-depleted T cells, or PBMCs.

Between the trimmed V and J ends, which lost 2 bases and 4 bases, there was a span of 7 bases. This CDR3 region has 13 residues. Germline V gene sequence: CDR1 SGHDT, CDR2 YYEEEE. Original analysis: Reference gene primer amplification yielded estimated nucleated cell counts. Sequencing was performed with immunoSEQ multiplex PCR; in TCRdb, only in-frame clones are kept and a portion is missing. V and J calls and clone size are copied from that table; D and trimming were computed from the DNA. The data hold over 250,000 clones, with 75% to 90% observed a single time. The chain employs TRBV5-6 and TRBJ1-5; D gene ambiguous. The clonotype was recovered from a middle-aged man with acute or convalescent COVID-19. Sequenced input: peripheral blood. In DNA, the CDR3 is TGTGCCAGCAGCTTTGGAGGGAATCAGCCCCAGCATTTT. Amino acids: CASSFGGNQPQHF.